Presented here are 2 T cell receptor beta chains from one specimen sequenced in a study of CD8+ T cells in alopecia areata. Extracted RNA was reverse transcribed into cDNA, the sequencing template. Libraries were prepared by immunoSEQ multiplex PCR; TCRdb keeps only in-frame clonotypes and omits some of them. The sample lists 150,000 to 200,000 clones; 60% were seen once. The sample's treatment: oral pan-JAK inhibitor, 5-10 mg twice daily. The starting material was CD4+ T cells sorted from blood, obtained at week 24, from a patient treated with tofacitinib. These receptors were obtained from a human donor with alopecia areata.

The rearrangement joins TRBV7-2 to TRBJ2-2; the match to TRBD2 covers 7 bases. Germline CDR1 is SGHTA and CDR2 is FQGNSA. The CDR3 length is 16 residues. The trim removed 7 bases at V and 0 bases at J, leaving 8 bases unmatched. In nucleotides, the CDR3 is TGTGCCAGCACCCCATATGGGGGGGCGAACACCGGGGAGCTGTTTTTT. Encoded protein: CASTPYGGANTGELFF.

V is TRBV29-1 and J is TRBJ1-1; 10 nucleotides match TRBD1. Germline V gene sequence: CDR1 SQVTM, CDR2 ANQGSEA. This CDR3 has 13 residues. J was trimmed by 4 bases and V by 6 bases; bases with no gene match: 5. For the CDR3, the DNA is TGCAGCGTAACCAGGACAGGGGGCACTGAAGCTTTCTTT. This sequence encodes CSVTRTGGTEAFF.